Each of the 5 T cell receptor beta chains below was sequenced from the same sample in a study of cytomegalovirus exposure and HLA in healthy donors. Primers included in the PCR were 60 Vbeta and 13 Jbeta primers. This table comes from immunoSEQ multiplex PCR, and its TCRdb copy is limited to in-frame clones, with some not included. The sample lists some 110,000 clones, around 77% occurring once. Sequencing used PBMCs. The receptors were gathered from a man aged 50-59 years in good health and CMV-seropositive.

This sequence joins TRBV11-3 and TRBJ2-5; no firm D call. CDR1 is SGHNT, CDR2 YENEEA, per germline. The CDR3 is 14 amino acids. The V gene lost 3 bases and the J gene lost 8 bases, with 16 bases spanning the gap. The CDR3 DNA follows: TGTGCCAGCAGCTTGGGCAGCCGGCCAGGCACCCAGTACTTC. Its protein product is CASSLGSRPGTQYF.

The V call is TRBV7-6, the J call TRBJ1-2, with TRBD1 identical over 9 bases. Germline V gives CDR1 SGHVS, CDR2 FNYEAQ. V dropped 1 base and J dropped 4; count of bases not matched to a gene: 16. There are 19 residues in the CDR3. The CDR3 bases are TGTGCCAGCAGCTTAGGACCAAAAACCGGGACAGGGAGTGCCTATGGCTACACCTTC. Its protein is CASSLGPKTGTGSAYGYTF.

The rearrangement links TRBV27 to TRBJ2-1; tentative D call: TRBD1 (5 bases). The CDR3 has 17 amino acids. V lost 1 base, J lost 9 bases, and 22 bases lay in between. CDR1 MNHEY and CDR2 SMNVEV come from the germline V gene (reference sequence). The CDR3 loop reads CASSLLSQGRGRAEQFF. The DNA of the CDR3 is TGTGCCAGCAGTTTATTGTCCCAGGGTAGGGGAAGGGCTGAGCAGTTCTTC.

The rearrangement joins TRBV29-1 to TRBJ1-2, with D possibly being TRBD1 (5 bases). The germline V and J ends were trimmed by 5 bases and 8 bases, with 18 bases remaining between them. CDR1 SQVTM and CDR2 ANQGSEA come from the germline V gene. The CDR3 runs 13 residues. As DNA, the CDR3 is TGCAGCGTTACGGCAGGGCCTTGGTACGGCTACACCTTC. This translates into CSVTAGPWYGYTF.

The chain combines TRBV6-5 with TRBJ1-2; D perhaps matches TRBD1 (5 bases). The germline CDR1 and CDR2 sequences are MNHEY and SVGAGI. The length of the CDR3 is 13 residues. Trimming stripped 6 bases from V and 2 bases from J, with 10 bases between. CDR3 DNA sequence: TGTGCCAGCAGGACCGACAGCAACTATGGCTACACCTTC. Translation gives CASRTDSNYGYTF.